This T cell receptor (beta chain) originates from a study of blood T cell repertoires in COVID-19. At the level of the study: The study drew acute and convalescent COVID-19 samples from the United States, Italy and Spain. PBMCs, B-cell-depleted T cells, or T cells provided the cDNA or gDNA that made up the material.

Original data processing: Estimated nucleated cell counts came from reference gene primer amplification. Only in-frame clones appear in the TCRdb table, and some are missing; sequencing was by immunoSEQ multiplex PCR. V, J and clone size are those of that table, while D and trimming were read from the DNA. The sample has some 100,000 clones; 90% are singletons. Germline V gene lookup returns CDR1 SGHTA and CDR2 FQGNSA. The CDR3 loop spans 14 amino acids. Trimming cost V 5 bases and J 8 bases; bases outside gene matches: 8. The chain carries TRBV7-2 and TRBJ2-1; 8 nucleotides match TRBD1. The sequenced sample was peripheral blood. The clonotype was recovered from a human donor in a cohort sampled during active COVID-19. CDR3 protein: CASSPQGQGHEQFF. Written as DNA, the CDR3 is TGTGCCAGCAGCCCTCAAGGACAGGGCCATGAGCAGTTCTTC.